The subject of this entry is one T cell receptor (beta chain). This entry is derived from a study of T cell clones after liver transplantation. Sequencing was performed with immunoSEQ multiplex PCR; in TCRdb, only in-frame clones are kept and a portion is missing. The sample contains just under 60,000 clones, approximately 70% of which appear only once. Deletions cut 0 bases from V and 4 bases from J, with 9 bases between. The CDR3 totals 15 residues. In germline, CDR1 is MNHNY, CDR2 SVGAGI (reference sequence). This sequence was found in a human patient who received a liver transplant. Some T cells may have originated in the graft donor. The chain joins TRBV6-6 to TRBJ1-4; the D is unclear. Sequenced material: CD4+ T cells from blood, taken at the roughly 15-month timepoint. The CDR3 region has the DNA TGTGCCAGCAGTTACTCCGAGCGAGTTAATGAAAAACTGTTTTTT. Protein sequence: CASSYSERVNEKLFF.